The 6 T cell receptor beta chains presented below share a single source sample, sequenced in a study of blood T cell repertoires in COVID-19. Here immunoSEQ multiplex PCR was the method, and the copy in TCRdb shows in-frame clones only, minus some. The sample lists about 200,000 clones; approximately 86% were seen once. What was sequenced was PBMCs or T cells enriched from blood (not recorded which). The receptors shown here come from a woman aged 40 to 49 with acute COVID-19.

V gene TRBV6-2 or TRBV6-3 combines with J gene TRBJ2-3, with TRBD2 identical over 16 bases. In germline, CDR1 is MNHEY, CDR2 SVGEGT. The CDR3 loop spans 18 amino acids. V lost 6 bases, J lost 7 bases, and 13 bases stayed unmatched. CDR3 sequence (DNA): TGTGCCAGCAGCCCGGGGGCCGGGACTAGCGGGAGGGCGAATACGCAGTATTTT. It specifies CASSPGAGTSGRANTQYF.

This rearrangement joins TRBV14 to TRBJ2-1; the match to TRBD2 covers 10 bases. The CDR3 consists of 19 residues. Trimming at V came to 0 bases and at J to 0 bases, leaving 8 bases not matched to a gene. Looked up from germline, CDR1 is SGHDN and CDR2 is FVKESK. CDR3 in DNA: TGTGCCAGCAGCCAAGAACCTCTAGCGGGAGCGACCTCCTACAATGAGCAGTTCTTC. This codes for CASSQEPLAGATSYNEQFF.

The chain has TRBV12-5 and TRBJ1-2, with D perhaps TRBD1 (6 bases). Germline CDR1 and CDR2: LGHNT and FRNRAP. The germline V and J ends were trimmed by 0 bases and 3 bases, with 14 bases remaining between them. The CDR3 covers 16 residues. DNA for the CDR3: TGTGCTAGTGGTTTGGTACAATCGGCAGGGGACTATGGCTACACCTTC. This gives the protein CASGLVQSAGDYGYTF.

The gene calls are TRBV2 and TRBJ2-1; 9 bases agree with TRBD2. Trimming removed 10 bases from V and 10 bases from J; junction bases left unmatched: 17. This CDR3 contains 15 residues. Germline CDR1 SNHLY, CDR2 FYNNEI. CDR3 residues: CANRPPSGKVGEQFF. CDR3 nucleotide sequence: TGTGCCAACCGGCCCCCTAGCGGGAAAGTAGGAGAGCAGTTCTTC.

CDR3 residues: CASSKGQGWYEQYF. The CDR3 DNA is TGTGCCAGCTCTAAGGGCCAGGGGTGGTACGAGCAGTACTTC. The V call is TRBV6-5, the J call TRBJ2-7; D might be TRBD1 (6 bases). The V end lost 8 bases, the J end lost 4 bases, and 18 bases lay between the germline ends. The CDR3 loop spans 14 amino acids. Per germline, CDR1 MNHEY and CDR2 SVGAGI.

The CDR3 is CASSQEGWGVNTIYF. The CDR3 coding sequence is TGCGCCAGCAGCCAAGAGGGATGGGGCGTAAACACCATATATTTT. The J gene is TRBJ1-3, the V gene TRBV4-3; possible D gene TRBD1, 5 bases. With 0 bases removed from V and 6 bases from J, the gap between germline ends came to 12 bases. CDR1 is LGHNA and CDR2 is YSLEER in the germline V gene. The CDR3 spans 15 residues.